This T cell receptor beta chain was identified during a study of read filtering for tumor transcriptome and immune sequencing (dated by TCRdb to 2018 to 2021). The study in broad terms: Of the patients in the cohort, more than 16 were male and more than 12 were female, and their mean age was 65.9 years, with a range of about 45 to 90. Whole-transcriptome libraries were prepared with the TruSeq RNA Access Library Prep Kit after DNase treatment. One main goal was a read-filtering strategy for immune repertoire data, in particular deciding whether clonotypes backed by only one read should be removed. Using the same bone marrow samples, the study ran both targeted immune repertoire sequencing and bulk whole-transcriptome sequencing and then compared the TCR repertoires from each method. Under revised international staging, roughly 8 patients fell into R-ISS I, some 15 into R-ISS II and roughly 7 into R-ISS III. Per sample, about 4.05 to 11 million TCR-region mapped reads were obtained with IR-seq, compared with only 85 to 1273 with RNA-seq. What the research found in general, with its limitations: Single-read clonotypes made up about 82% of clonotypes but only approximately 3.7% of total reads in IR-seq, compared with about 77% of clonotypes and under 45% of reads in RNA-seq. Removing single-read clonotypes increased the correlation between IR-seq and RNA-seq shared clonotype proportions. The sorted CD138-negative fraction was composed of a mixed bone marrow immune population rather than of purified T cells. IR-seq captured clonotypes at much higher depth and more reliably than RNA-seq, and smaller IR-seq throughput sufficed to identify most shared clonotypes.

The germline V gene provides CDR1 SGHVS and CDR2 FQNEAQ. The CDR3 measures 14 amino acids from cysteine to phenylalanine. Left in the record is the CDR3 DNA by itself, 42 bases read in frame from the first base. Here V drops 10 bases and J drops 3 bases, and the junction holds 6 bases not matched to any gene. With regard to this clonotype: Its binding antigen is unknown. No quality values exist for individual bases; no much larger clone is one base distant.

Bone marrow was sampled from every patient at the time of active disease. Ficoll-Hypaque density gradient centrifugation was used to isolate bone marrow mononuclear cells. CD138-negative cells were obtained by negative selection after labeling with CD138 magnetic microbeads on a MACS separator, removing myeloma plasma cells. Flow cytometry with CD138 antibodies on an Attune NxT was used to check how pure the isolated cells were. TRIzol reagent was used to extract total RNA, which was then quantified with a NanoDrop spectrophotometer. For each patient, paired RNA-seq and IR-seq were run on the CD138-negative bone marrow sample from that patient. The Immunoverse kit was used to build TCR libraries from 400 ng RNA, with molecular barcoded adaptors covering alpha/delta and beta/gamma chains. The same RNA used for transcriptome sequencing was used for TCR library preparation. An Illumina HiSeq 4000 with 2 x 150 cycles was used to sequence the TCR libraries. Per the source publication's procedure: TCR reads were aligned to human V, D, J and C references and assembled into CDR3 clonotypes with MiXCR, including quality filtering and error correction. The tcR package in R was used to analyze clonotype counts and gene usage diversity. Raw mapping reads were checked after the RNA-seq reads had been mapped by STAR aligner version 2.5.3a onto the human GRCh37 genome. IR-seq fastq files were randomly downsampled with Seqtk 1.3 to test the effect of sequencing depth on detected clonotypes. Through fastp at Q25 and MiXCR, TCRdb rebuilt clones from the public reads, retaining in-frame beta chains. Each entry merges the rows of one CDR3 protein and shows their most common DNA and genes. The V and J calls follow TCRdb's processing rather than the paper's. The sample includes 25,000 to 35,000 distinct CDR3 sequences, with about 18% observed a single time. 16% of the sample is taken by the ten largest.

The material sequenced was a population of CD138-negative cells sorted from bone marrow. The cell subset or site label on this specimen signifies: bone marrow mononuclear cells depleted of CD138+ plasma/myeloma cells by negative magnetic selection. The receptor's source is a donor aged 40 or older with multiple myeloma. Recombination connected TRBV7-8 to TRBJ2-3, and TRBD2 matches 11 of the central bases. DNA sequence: TGTGCCATCTCGGGACTAGCGGATACAGATACGCAGTATTTT. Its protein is CAISGLADTDTQYF.